Described below is a single T cell receptor beta chain sequence and its context. The sample belongs to a study of control samples from healthy donors and cancer patients. This CDR3 comprises 13 residues. Trimming took 2 bases from V and 4 from J, leaving 7 bases between them. The germline CDR1 and CDR2 sequences are SGHNT and YYREEE (reference sequence). The protocol was immunoSEQ multiplex PCR, while the TCRdb copy is restricted to in-frame clones and leaves out a portion. Among 50,000 or so clones listed, approximately 91% were seen once. The chain carries TRBV5-4 and TRBJ2-1; no firm D call. The receptor's source is a man aged 50 to 59 in good health. The sequenced sample was blood. CDR3 coding DNA: TGTGCCAGCAGCTTTTCCACGTACAATGAGCAGTTCTTC. Protein product: CASSFSTYNEQFF. Together with reference TRBV5-4 and TRBJ2-1, the CDR3 gives the full variable domain: ETGVTQSPTHLIKTRGQQVTLRCSSQSGHNTVSWYQQALGQGPQFIFQYYREEENGRGNFPPRFSGLQFPNYSSELNVNALELDDSALYLCASSFSTYNEQFFGPGTRLTVL.